This T cell receptor beta chain derives from a study of T-cell reconstitution after alpha-beta-depleted transplantation in children. Preparation of the TCRbeta library involved a method that used unique molecular identifiers. TCRdb analysed the PCR reads with MiXCR anew, one entry per CDR3 protein. The sample contains hundreds of thousands of distinct CDR3 sequences, 11% of which appear only once. This clonotype was observed many times. V lost 4 bases to trimming and J lost 1 base, with 14 bases between them. The CDR3 totals 15 residues. The germline gives CDR1 KGHSH, CDR2 LQKENI. The rearrangement links TRBV18 to TRBJ2-7; D call uncertain. The sequenced sample was peripheral blood, obtained 180 days after TCRalphabeta/CD19-depleted stem cell transplant. The sequence derives from a male patient aged 2-10 years who had a stem cell transplant for chronic granulomatous disease, so the T cells may come from the graft donor. For the CDR3, the DNA is TGTGCCAGCTCACTGGACGGCTTCAATTCCTACGAGCAGTACTTC. This codes for CASSLDGFNSYEQYF.